The clone carrying this T cell receptor (beta chain) came up a few times. Isolation yielded PBMCs, at least 7 million per sample, in every case. This record belongs to a study of blood T cells in healthy people across ages. CDR1 is SGHNT, CDR2 YENEEA, per germline. V lost 1 base and J lost 6; bases outside the gene matches: 9. The CDR3 sequence is 17 residues long. It was with a sample-barcoded 5' primer and a J-beta primer mix that a second PCR of about 6 to 12 cycles was run. TCRdb used MiXCR to reprocess the 5' RACE reads, holding one entry per CDR3 protein. Of approximately 1,100,000 distinct CDR3 sequences in the sample, roughly 45% were seen once.

The rearrangement joins TRBV11-3 to TRBJ2-1; TRBD1 matches 10 bases. Sequencing used blood. The TCR sequence derives from a woman aged 60 to 75 in good health. The CDR3 bases are TGTGCCAGCAGCTTAGGATTCGGCGGGACAGGGGCCAATGAGCAGTTCTTC. Amino acids: CASSLGFGGTGANEQFF.